The present TCR beta chain was sequenced within a study of OX40 agonist ivuxolimab in advanced cancers. Study at large: The group had a mean age of 60 years, ranged from about 20 to 79, and was around 86% male.

This table comes from immunoSEQ multiplex PCR, and its TCRdb copy is limited to in-frame clones, with some not included. This table has more than 40,000 clones, approximately 80% appearing once. The CDR3 extends over 13 amino acids. CDR1 and CDR2 from the germline V gene are SNHLY and FYNNEI. V was clipped by 6 bases and J by 5 bases, with 11 bases between them. The receptor was derived from an adult with an advanced solid tumor such as melanoma, head and neck, liver or kidney cancer. The material sequenced was CD4+ or CD8+ T cells sorted from blood, taken in a trial of the OX40 agonist ivuxolimab. This sequence joins TRBV2 and TRBJ1-5; D is perhaps TRBD1 (5 bases). The CDR3 bases are TGTGCCAGCAGGGGGCAGAGGGATCAGCCCCAGCATTTT. This encodes CASRGQRDQPQHF.